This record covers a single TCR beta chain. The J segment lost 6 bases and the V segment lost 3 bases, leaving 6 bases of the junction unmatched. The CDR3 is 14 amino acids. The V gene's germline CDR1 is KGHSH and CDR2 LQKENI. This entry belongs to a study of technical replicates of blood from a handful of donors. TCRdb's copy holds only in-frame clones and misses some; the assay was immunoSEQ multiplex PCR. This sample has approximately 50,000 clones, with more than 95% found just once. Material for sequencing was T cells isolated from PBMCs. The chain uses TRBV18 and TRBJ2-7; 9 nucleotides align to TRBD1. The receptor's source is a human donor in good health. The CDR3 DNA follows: TGTGCCAGCTCACCCGAGACAGGGGGATTCGAGCAGTACTTC. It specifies CASSPETGGFEQYF. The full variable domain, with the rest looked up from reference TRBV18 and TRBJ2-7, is NAGVMQNPRHLVRRRGQEARLRCSPMKGHSHVYWYRQLPEEGLKFMVYLQKENIIDESGMPKERFSAEFPKEGPSILRIQQVVRGDSAAYFCASSPETGGFEQYFGPGTRLTVT.